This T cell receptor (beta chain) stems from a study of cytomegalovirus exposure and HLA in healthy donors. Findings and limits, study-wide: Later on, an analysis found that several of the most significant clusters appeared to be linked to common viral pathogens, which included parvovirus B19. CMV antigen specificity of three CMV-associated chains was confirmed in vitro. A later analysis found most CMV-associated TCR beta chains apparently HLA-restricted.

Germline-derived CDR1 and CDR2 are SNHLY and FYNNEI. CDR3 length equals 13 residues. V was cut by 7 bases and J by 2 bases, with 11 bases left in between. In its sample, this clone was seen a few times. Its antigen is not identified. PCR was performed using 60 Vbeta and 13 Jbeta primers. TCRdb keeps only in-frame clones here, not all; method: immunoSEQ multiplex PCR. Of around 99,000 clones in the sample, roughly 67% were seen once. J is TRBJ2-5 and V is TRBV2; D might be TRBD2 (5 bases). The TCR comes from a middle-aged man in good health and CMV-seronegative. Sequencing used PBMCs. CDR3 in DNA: TGTGCCAGCAAGCGGCAGCTACAAGAGACCCAGTACTTC. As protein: CASKRQLQETQYF. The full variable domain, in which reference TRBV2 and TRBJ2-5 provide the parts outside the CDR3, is EPEVTQTPSHQVTQMGQEVILRCVPISNHLYFYWYRQILGQKVEFLVSFYNNEISEKSEIFDDQFSVERPDGSNFTLKIRSTKLEDSAMYFCASKRQLQETQYFGPGTRLLVL.